This TCR beta chain was profiled in a study of blood T cell repertoires in COVID-19. Background on the study: Collection of acute and convalescent COVID-19 samples took place in the United States, Italy and Spain. In each case, the material was cDNA or gDNA derived from T cells, B-cell-depleted T cells, or PBMCs.

Original data processing: Amplification with reference gene primers provided the estimates of nucleated cell counts. Only in-frame clones appear in the TCRdb table, and some are missing; sequencing was by immunoSEQ multiplex PCR. D and trimming were read from the DNA, whereas the V and J calls and clone size are those reported in that table. The table lists about 210,000 clones, around 83% of them singletons, with roughly 2.9% in the top ten. Trimming pared 5 bases from V and 5 bases from J, leaving 21 bases between. The CDR3 contains 16 residues. Germline-derived CDR1 and CDR2 are SGHVS and FQNEAQ. V gene TRBV7-8 combines with J gene TRBJ1-1, with D maybe TRBD1 (6 bases). Sequencing was performed on peripheral blood. The TCR comes from a man aged 50 or older with active or convalescent COVID-19. For the CDR3, the DNA is TGTGCCAGCAGCCCCGAGTACAGGGAAGAAGCAACTGAAGCTTTCTTT. It translates to CASSPEYREEATEAFF.